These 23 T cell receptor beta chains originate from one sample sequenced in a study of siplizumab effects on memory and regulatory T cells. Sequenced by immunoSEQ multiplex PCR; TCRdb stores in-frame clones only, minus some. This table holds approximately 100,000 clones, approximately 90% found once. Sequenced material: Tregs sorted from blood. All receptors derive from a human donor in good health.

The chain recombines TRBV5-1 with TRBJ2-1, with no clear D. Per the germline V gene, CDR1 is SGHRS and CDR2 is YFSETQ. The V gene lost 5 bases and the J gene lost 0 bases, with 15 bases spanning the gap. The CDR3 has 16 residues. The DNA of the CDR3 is TGCGCCAGCAGTCCCTCGGGTTACAACTCCTACAATGAGCAGTTCTTC. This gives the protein CASSPSGYNSYNEQFF.

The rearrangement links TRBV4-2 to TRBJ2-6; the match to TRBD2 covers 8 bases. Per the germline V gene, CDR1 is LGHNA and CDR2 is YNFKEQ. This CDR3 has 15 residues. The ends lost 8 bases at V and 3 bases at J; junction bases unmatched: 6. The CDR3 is CASHREGRGANVLTF. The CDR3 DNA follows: TGTGCCAGCCATCGGGAGGGACGTGGGGCCAACGTCCTGACTTTC.

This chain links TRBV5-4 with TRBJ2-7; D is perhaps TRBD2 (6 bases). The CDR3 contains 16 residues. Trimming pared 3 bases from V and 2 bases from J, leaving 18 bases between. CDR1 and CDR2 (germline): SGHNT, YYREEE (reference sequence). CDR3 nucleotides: TGTGCCAGCAGCTCCTACTCGATTAGCGGAACCTACGAGCAGTACTTC. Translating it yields CASSSYSISGTYEQYF.

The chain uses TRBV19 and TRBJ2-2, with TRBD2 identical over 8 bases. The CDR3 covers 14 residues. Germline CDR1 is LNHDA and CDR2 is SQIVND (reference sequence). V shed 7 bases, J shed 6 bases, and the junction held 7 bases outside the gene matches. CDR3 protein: CASKIAGYSGELFF. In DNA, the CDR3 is TGTGCCAGTAAGATAGCGGGATATTCCGGGGAGCTGTTTTTT.

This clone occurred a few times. The CDR3 reads CASSSGSVRKLFF. The CDR3 nucleotides read TGTGCCAGCAGTTCAGGGTCAGTCCGAAAACTGTTTTTT. This chain uses TRBV6-1 with TRBJ1-4, with D maybe TRBD1 (5 bases). This CDR3 region has 13 residues. Per germline, CDR1 MNHNS and CDR2 SASEGT. V dropped 5 bases and J dropped 10 bases, with 14 bases sitting between them.

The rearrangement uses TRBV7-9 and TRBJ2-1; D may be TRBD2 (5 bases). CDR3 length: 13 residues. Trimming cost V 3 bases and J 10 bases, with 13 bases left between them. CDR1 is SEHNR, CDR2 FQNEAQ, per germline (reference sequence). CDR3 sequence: CASSFSSSTEQFF. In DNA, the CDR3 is TGTGCCAGCAGCTTCTCATCTAGCACCGAGCAGTTCTTC.

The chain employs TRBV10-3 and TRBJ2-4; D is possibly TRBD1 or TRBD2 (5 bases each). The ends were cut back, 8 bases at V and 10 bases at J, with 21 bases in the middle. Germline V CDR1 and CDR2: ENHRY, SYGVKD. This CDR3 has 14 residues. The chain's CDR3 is CAIAQGATSGIQYF. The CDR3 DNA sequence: TGTGCCATCGCCCAGGGCGCCACTTCGGGAATTCAGTACTTC.

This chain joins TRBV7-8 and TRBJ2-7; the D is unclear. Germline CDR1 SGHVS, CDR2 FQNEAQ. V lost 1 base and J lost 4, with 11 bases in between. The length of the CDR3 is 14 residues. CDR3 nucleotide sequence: TGTGCCAGCAGCTTAGTCCCGGGTCCGTACGAGCAGTACTTC. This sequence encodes CASSLVPGPYEQYF.

CDR3 amino acids: CASSATGVSEKLFF. CDR3 DNA sequence: TGTGCCAGCAGCGCGACAGGGGTTAGTGAAAAACTGTTTTTT. This rearrangement joins TRBV5-8 to TRBJ1-4; 8 nucleotides agree with TRBD1. V dropped 4 bases and J dropped 7; count of bases not matched to a gene: 6. This CDR3 spans 14 amino acids. The V gene's germline CDR1 is SGHTS and CDR2 YDEGEE.

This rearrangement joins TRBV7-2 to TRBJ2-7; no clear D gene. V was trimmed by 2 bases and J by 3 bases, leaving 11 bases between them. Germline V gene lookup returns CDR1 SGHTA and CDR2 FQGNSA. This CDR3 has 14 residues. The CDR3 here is CASSLIGQIYEQYF. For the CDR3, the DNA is TGTGCCAGCAGCTTAATTGGTCAGATCTACGAGCAGTACTTC.

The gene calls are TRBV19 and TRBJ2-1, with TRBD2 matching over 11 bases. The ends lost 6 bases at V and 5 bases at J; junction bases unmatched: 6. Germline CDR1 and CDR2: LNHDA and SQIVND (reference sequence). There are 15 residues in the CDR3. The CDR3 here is CASRVSGRGDNEQFF. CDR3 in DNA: TGTGCCAGTAGAGTTAGCGGGAGGGGAGACAATGAGCAGTTCTTC.

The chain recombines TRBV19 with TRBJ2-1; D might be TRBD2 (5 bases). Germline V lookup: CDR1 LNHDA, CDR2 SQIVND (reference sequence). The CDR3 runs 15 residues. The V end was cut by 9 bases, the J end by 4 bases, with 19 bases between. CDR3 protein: CASTKTSGYYNEQFF. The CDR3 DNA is TGTGCCAGCACGAAGACGAGCGGTTATTACAATGAGCAGTTCTTC.

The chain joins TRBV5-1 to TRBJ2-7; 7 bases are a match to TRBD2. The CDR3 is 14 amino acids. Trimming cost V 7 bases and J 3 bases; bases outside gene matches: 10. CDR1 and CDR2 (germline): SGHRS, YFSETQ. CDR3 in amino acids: CASGRHLADYEQYF. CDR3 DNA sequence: TGCGCCAGCGGACGACATCTAGCGGACTACGAGCAGTACTTC. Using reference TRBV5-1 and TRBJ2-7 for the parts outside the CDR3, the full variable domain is KAGVTQTPRYLIKTRGQQVTLSCSPISGHRSVSWYQQTPGQGLQFLFEYFSETQRNKGNFPGRFSGRQFSNSRSEMNVSTLELGDSALYLCASGRHLADYEQYFGPGTRLTVT.

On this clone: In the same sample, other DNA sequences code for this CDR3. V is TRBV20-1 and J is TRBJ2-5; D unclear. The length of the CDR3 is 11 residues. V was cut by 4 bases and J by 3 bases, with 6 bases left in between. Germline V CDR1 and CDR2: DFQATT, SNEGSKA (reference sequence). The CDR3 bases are TGCAGTGCTACTGGGGAAGAGACCCAGTACTTC. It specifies CSATGEETQYF.

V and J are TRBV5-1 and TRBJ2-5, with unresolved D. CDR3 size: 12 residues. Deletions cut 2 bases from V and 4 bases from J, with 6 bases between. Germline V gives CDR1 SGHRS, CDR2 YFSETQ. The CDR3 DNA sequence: TGCGCCAGCAGCTTCTCCCGAGAGACCCAGTACTTC. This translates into CASSFSRETQYF.

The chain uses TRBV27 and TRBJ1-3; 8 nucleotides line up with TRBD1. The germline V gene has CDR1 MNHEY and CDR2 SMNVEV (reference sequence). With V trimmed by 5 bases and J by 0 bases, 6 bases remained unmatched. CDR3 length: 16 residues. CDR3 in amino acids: CASSLHRGSSGNTIYF. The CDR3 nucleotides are TGTGCCAGCAGTCTCCACAGGGGGAGCTCTGGAAACACCATATATTTT.

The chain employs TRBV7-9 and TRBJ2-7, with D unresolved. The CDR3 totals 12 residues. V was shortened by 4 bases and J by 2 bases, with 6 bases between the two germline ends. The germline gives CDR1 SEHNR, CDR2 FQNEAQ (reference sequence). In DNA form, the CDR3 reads TGTGCCAGCAGCTCAAGACCCTACGAGCAGTACTTC. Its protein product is CASSSRPYEQYF.

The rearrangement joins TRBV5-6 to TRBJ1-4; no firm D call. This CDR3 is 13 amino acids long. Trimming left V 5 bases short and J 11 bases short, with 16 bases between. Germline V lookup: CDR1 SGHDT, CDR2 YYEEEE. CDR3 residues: CASSFGISDKLFF. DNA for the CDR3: TGTGCCAGCAGTTTTGGGATTTCCGACAAACTGTTTTTT.

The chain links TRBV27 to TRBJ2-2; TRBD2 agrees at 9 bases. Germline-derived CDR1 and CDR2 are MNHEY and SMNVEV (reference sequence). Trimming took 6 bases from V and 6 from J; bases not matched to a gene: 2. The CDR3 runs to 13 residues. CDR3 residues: CASRGLAPGELFF. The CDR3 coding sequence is TGTGCCAGCAGGGGACTAGCCCCCGGGGAGCTGTTTTTT.

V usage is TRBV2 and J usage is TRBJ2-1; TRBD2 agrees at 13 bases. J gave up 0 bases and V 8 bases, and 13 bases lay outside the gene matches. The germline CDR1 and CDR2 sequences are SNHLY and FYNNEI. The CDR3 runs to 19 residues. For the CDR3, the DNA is TGTGCCAGCCCTAGGACCGGACTAGCGGGAGTCGGCTCCTACAATGAGCAGTTCTTC. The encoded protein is CASPRTGLAGVGSYNEQFF. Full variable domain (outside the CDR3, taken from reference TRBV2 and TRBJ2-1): EPEVTQTPSHQVTQMGQEVILRCVPISNHLYFYWYRQILGQKVEFLVSFYNNEISEKSEIFDDQFSVERPDGSNFTLKIRSTKLEDSAMYFCASPRTGLAGVGSYNEQFFGPGTRLTVL.

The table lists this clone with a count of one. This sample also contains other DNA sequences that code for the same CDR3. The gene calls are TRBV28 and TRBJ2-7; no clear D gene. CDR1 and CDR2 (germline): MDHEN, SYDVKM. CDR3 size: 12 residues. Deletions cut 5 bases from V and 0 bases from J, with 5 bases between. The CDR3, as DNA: TGTGCCAGCAGTCTGAGCTCCTACGAGCAGTACTTC. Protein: CASSLSSYEQYF.

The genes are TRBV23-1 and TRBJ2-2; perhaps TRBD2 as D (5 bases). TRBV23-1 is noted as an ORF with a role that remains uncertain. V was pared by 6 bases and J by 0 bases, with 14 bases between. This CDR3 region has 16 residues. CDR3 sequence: CASSLSGTSNTGELFF. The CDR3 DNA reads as TGCGCCAGCAGCCTGAGCGGCACCTCGAACACCGGGGAGCTGTTTTTT.

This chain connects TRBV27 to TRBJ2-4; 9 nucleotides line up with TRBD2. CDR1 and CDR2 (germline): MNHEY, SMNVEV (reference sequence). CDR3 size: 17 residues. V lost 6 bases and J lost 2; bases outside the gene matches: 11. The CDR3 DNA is TGTGCCAGCAGGGACATAGCGGGAGATAGAACCAAAAACATTCAGTACTTC. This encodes CASRDIAGDRTKNIQYF.